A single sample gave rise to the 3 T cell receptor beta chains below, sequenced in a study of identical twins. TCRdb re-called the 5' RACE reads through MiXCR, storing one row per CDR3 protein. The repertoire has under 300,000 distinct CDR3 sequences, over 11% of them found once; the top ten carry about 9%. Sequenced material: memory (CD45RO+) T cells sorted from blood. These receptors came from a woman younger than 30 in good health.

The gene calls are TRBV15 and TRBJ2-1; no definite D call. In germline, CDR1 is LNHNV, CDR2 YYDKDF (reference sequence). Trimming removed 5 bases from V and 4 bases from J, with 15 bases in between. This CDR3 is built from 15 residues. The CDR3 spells CATSLSISPYNEQFF. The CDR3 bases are TGTGCCACCAGCCTAAGCATTTCCCCGTACAATGAGCAGTTCTTC.

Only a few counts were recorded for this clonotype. CDR3 coding DNA: TGCAGTGCTAGACCCCACGGGGCGCGGAACACTGAAGCTTTCTTT. Protein sequence: CSARPHGARNTEAFF. The chain couples TRBV20-1 to TRBJ1-1; a weak D match, TRBD1 (5 bases). From germline, CDR1 is DFQATT and CDR2 SNEGSKA (reference sequence). V lost 2 bases to trimming and J lost 1 base, with 14 bases between them. CDR3 length: 15 amino acids.

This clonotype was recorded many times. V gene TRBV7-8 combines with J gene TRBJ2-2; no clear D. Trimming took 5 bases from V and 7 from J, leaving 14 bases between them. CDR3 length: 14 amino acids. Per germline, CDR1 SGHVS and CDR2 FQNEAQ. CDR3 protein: CASSPGPVGGELFF. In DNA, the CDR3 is TGTGCCAGCAGCCCCGGACCGGTTGGCGGGGAGCTGTTTTTT.